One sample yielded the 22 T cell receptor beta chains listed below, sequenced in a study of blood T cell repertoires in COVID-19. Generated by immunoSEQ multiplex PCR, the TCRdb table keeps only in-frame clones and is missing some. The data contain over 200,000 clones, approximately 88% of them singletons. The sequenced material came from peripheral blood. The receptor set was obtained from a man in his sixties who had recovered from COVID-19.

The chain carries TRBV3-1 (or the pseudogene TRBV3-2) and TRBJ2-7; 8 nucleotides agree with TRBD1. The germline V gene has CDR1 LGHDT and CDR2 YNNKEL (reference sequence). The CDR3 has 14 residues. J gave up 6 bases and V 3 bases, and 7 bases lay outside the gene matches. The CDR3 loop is CASSQGGQASEQYF. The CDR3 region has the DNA TGTGCCAGCAGCCAGGGGGGACAGGCGTCCGAGCAGTACTTC.

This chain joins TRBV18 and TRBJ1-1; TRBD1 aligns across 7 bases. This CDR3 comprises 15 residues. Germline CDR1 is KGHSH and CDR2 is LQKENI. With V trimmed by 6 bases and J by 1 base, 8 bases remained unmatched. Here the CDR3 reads CASSLPSGGNTEAFF. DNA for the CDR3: TGTGCCAGCTCCCTCCCCTCAGGGGGGAACACTGAAGCTTTCTTT.

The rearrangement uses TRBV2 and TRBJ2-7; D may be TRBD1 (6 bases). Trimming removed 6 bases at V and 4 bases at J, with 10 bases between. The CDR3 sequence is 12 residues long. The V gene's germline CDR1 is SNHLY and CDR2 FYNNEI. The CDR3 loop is CASRNDRYEQYF. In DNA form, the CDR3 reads TGTGCCAGCAGAAACGACAGGTACGAGCAGTACTTC.

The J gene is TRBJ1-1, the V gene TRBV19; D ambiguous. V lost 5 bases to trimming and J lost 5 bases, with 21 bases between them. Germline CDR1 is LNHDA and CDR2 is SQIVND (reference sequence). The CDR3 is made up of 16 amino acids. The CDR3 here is CASSPRRALDGTEAFF. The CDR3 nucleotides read TGTGCCAGTAGTCCTCGGCGGGCATTGGATGGGACTGAAGCTTTCTTT.

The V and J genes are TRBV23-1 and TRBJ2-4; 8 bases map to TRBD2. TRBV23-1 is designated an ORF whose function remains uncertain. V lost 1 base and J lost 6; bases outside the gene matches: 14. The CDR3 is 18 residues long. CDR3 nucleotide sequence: TGCGCCAGCAGTCAATACTTTAACGGGGGGGCGTCAGGAAACATTCAGTACTTC. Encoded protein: CASSQYFNGGASGNIQYF.

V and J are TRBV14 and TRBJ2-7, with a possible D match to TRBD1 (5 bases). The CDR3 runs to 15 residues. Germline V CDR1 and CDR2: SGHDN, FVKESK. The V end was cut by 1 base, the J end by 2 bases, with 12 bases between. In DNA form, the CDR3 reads TGTGCCAGCAGCCAAGCGAATCCAGGGACCTACGAGCAGTACTTC. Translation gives CASSQANPGTYEQYF.

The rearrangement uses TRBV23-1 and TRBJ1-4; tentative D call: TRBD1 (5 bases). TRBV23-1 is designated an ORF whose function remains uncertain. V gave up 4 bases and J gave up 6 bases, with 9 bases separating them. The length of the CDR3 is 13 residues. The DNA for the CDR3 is TGCGCCAGCAGTCTCGGGGGTGATGAAAAACTGTTTTTT. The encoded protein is CASSLGGDEKLFF.

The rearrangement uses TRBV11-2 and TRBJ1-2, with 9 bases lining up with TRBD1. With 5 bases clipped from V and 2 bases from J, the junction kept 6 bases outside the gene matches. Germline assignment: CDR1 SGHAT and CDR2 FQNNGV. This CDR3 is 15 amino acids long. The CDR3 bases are TGTGCCAGCAGCCCAGAAGGGACAGGGAACTATGGCTACACCTTC. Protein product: CASSPEGTGNYGYTF.

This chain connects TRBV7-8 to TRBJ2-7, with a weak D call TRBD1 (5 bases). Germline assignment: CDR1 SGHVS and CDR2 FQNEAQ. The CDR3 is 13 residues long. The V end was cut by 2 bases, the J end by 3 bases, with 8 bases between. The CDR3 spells CASSLSRDYEQYF. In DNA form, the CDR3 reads TGTGCCAGCAGCTTATCCAGGGACTACGAGCAGTACTTC.

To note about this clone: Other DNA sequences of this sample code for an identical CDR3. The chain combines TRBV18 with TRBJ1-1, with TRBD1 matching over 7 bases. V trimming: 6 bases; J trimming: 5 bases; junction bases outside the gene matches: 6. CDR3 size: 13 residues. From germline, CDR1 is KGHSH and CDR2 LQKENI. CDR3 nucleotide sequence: TGTGCCAGCTCTCGTGACAGGGAGACTGAAGCTTTCTTT. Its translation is CASSRDRETEAFF.

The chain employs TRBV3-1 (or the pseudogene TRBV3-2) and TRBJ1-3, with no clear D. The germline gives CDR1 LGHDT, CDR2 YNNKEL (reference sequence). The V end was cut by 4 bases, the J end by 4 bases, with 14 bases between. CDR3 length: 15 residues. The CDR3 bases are TGTGCCAGCAGCCTGAACCTTCCTGCGGGAAACACCATATATTTT. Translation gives CASSLNLPAGNTIYF.

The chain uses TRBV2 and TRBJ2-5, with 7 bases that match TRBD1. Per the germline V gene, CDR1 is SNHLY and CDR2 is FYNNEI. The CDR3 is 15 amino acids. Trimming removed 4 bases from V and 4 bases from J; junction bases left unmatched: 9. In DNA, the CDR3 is TGTGCCAGCAGTGTTAACAGGGGCCCGGTAGAGACCCAGTACTTC. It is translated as CASSVNRGPVETQYF. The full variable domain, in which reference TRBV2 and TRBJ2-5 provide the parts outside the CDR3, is EPEVTQTPSHQVTQMGQEVILRCVPISNHLYFYWYRQILGQKVEFLVSFYNNEISEKSEIFDDQFSVERPDGSNFTLKIRSTKLEDSAMYFCASSVNRGPVETQYFGPGTRLLVL.

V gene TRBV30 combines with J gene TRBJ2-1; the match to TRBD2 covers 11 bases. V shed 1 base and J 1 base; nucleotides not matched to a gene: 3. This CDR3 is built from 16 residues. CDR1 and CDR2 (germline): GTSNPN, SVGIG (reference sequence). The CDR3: CAWSASGRKSYNEQFF. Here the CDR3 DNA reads TGTGCCTGGAGTGCTAGCGGGAGGAAATCCTACAATGAGCAGTTCTTC.

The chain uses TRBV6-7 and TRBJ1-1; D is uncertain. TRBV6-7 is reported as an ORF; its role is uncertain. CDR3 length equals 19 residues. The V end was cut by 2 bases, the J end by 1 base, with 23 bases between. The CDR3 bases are TGTGCCAGCAGTTACCACGGGGATAGTGGGAGTAAACCGAACACTGAAGCTTTCTTT. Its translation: CASSYHGDSGSKPNTEAFF.

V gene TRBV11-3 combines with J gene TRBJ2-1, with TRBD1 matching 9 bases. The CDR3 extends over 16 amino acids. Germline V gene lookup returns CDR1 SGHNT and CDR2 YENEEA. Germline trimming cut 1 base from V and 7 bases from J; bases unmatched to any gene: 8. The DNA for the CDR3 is TGTGCCAGCAGCTTAGGGTTCTTTGGACAGGGGAATGAGCAGTTCTTC. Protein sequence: CASSLGFFGQGNEQFF.

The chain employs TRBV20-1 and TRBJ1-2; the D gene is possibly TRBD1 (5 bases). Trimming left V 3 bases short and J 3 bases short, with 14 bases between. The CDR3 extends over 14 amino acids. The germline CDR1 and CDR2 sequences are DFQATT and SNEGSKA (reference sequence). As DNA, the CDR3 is TGCAGTGCTAGTAAGGCAGGGAGGGACTATGGCTACACCTTC. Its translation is CSASKAGRDYGYTF.

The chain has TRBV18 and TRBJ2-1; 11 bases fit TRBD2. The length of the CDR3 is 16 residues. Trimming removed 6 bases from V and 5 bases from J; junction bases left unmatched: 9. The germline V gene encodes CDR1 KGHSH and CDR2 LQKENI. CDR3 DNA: TGTGCCAGCTCTGCCCTCTTAGCGGGGGGGAACAATGAGCAGTTCTTC. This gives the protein CASSALLAGGNNEQFF.

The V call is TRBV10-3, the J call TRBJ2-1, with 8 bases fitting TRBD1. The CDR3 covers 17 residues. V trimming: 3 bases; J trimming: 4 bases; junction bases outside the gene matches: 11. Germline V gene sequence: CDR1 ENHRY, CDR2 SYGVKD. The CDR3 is CAISDRTGSLPYNEQFF. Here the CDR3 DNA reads TGTGCCATCAGTGACCGGACAGGGTCCCTACCTTACAATGAGCAGTTCTTC.

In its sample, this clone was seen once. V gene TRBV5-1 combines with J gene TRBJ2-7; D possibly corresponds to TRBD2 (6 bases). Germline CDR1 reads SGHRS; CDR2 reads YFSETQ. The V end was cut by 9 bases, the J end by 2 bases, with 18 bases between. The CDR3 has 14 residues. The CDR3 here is CATRKEEGPYEQYF. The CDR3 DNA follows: TGCGCCACCAGGAAGGAGGAGGGTCCCTACGAGCAGTACTTC.

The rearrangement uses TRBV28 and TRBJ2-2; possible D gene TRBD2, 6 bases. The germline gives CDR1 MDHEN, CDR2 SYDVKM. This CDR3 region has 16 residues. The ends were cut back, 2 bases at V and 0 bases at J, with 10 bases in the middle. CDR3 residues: CASSLRPSANTGELFF. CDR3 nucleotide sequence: TGTGCCAGCAGTTTAAGGCCTAGCGCGAACACCGGGGAGCTGTTTTTT.

CDR3 protein: CASSEGSVTEAFF. The CDR3 bases are TGTGCCAGCAGTGAAGGATCAGTCACTGAAGCTTTCTTT. This chain connects TRBV2 to TRBJ1-1; D gene uncertain. Trimming cost V 1 base and J 4 bases, with 7 bases left between them. The CDR3 length is 13 residues. Germline V CDR1 and CDR2: SNHLY, FYNNEI.

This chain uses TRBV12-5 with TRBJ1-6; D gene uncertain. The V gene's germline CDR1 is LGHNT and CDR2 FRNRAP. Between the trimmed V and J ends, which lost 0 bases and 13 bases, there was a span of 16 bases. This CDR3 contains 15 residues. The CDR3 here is CASGLVLGGLIPLHF. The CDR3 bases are TGTGCTAGTGGTTTGGTACTAGGCGGCCTTATCCCCCTCCACTTT.